The 24 T cell receptor beta chains presented below share a single source sample, sequenced in a study of blood T cell repertoires in COVID-19. Sequencing was performed with immunoSEQ multiplex PCR; in TCRdb, only in-frame clones are kept and a portion is missing. The sample yields over 60,000 clones, 85% to 90% seen once. Sequenced: peripheral blood. The receptors were sampled from a man between 65 and 85 years old with active or convalescent COVID-19.

V gene TRBV14 combines with J gene TRBJ2-7; a possible D gene is TRBD1 (5 bases). Germline CDR1 and CDR2: SGHDN and FVKESK. This CDR3 has 13 amino acids. V gave up 4 bases and J gave up 2 bases, with 9 bases separating them. The CDR3 loop is CASSRQGTYEQYF. The CDR3 DNA is TGTGCCAGCAGCCGGCAGGGAACCTACGAGCAGTACTTC.

This clone was observed a single time. The chain couples TRBV21-1 to TRBJ2-1; no DNA check was done on the table's D call, TRBD1. TRBV21-1 is an annotated pseudogene. The CDR3 has 18 residues. DNA of the CDR3: TGTGCCAGCAGCAAAATCGGGACAGCTCTCAAGGAATACAATGAGCAGTTCTTC. Its translation: CASSKIGTALKEYNEQFF.

The V gene is TRBV12-3 or TRBV12-4, the J gene TRBJ2-1; 7 bases match TRBD1. CDR3 size: 11 residues. J gave up 13 bases and V 2 bases, and 2 bases lay outside the gene matches. CDR3 loop: CASSLRQGQFF. The CDR3 DNA sequence: TGTGCCAGCAGTTTAAGACAGGGACAGTTCTTC.

This clone was counted a single time. J is TRBJ2-1 and V is TRBV19; tentative D call: TRBD1 (6 bases). CDR1 is LNHDA, CDR2 SQIVND, per germline (reference sequence). The V end lost 3 bases, the J end lost 6 bases, and 12 bases lay between the germline ends. The CDR3 extends over 14 amino acids. CDR3 sequence (DNA): TGTGCCAGTAGTATCACAGGGACACTCAATGAGCAGTTCTTC. Amino acid sequence: CASSITGTLNEQFF. Combining the CDR3 with reference TRBV19 and TRBJ2-1 gives the whole variable domain DGGITQSPKYLFRKEGQNVTLSCEQNLNHDAMYWYRQDPGQGLRLIYYSQIVNDFQKGDIAEGYSVSREKKESFPLTVTSAQKNPTAFYLCASSITGTLNEQFFGPGTRLTVL.

This clone was observed a few times. The chain joins TRBV15 to TRBJ2-7, with D perhaps matching TRBD1 (6 bases). Per the germline V gene, CDR1 is LNHNV and CDR2 is YYDKDF (reference sequence). This CDR3 contains 16 residues. The ends were cut back, 0 bases at V and 0 bases at J, with 12 bases in the middle. CDR3 sequence reads: CATSRDWTESSYEQYF. CDR3 nucleotide sequence: TGTGCCACCAGCAGAGATTGGACAGAGAGCTCCTACGAGCAGTACTTC.

V and J are TRBV18 and TRBJ2-1; maybe TRBD1 (6 bases). V lost 5 bases and J lost 7, with 18 bases in between. Germline V gene sequence: CDR1 KGHSH, CDR2 LQKENI. CDR3 length: 15 amino acids. DNA of the CDR3: TGTGCCAGCTCAGGGACACGCATTTTTGGGAATGAGCAGTTCTTC. The encoded protein is CASSGTRIFGNEQFF. Full variable domain (missing parts from reference TRBV18 and TRBJ2-1): NAGVMQNPRHLVRRRGQEARLRCSPMKGHSHVYWYRQLPEEGLKFMVYLQKENIIDESGMPKERFSAEFPKEGPSILRIQQVVRGDSAAYFCASSGTRIFGNEQFFGPGTRLTVL.

The rearrangement links TRBV18 to TRBJ2-2; a possible D gene is TRBD2 (5 bases). In germline, CDR1 is KGHSH, CDR2 LQKENI. V was pared by 3 bases and J by 0 bases, with 11 bases between. This CDR3 is 16 amino acids long. This CDR3 reads CASSPRGAANTGELFF. CDR3 sequence (DNA): TGTGCCAGCTCACCCCGGGGAGCCGCGAACACCGGGGAGCTGTTTTTT.

In this sample, this clone turned up a few times. This chain joins TRBV6-4 and TRBJ2-5, with TRBD1 identical over 8 bases. The CDR3 contains 13 residues. V dropped 6 bases and J dropped 3; count of bases not matched to a gene: 3. Germline V gives CDR1 MRHNA, CDR2 SNTAGT. Here the CDR3 reads CASRTGGEETQYF. DNA for the CDR3: TGTGCCAGCAGAACAGGGGGAGAAGAGACCCAGTACTTC.

V usage is TRBV9 and J usage is TRBJ1-1; D unresolved. Germline lookup yields CDR1 SGDLS and CDR2 YYNGEE. This CDR3 is built from 14 residues. V lost 0 bases, J lost 1 base, and 7 bases lay in between. CDR3 sequence reads: CASSVDPWNTEAFF. CDR3 nucleotides: TGTGCCAGCAGCGTAGATCCCTGGAACACTGAAGCTTTCTTT. Full variable domain (remainder filled in from reference TRBV9 and TRBJ1-1): DSGVTQTPKHLITATGQRVTLRCSPRSGDLSVYWYQQSLDQGLQFLIQYYNGEERAKGNILERFSAQQFPDLHSELNLSSLELGDSALYFCASSVDPWNTEAFFGQGTRLTVV.

In this sample, this clone turned up once. This chain joins TRBV10-3 and TRBJ1-1; the match to TRBD1 covers 7 bases. Germline values: CDR1 ENHRY, CDR2 SYGVKD. The CDR3 totals 12 residues. V shed 10 bases and J 6 bases; nucleotides not matched to a gene: 8. The CDR3, as DNA: TGTGCCAGCCGGGACAGTTGGGCTGAAGCTTTCTTT. This gives the protein CASRDSWAEAFF.

The table lists this clone with a count of one. The chain joins TRBV3-1 (or the pseudogene TRBV3-2) to TRBJ2-1, with TRBD2 identical over 8 bases. Germline values: CDR1 LGHDT, CDR2 YNNKEL (reference sequence). Losses at the gene ends were 3 bases for V and 5 bases for J; bases not matched to a gene: 3. The CDR3 extends over 14 amino acids. As DNA, the CDR3 is TGTGCCAGCAGCCAGACTAGCGTTAACAATGAGCAGTTCTTC. The encoded protein is CASSQTSVNNEQFF.

This sequence joins TRBV7-9 and TRBJ2-1; TRBD2 matches 8 bases. CDR1 is SEHNR and CDR2 is FQNEAQ in the germline V gene (reference sequence). The CDR3 extends over 18 amino acids. V lost 1 base, J lost 2 bases, and 10 bases stayed unmatched. CDR3 protein: CASSLVLGSGTPYNEQFF. In DNA form, the CDR3 reads TGTGCCAGCAGCTTAGTTCTAGGTAGCGGGACGCCCTACAATGAGCAGTTCTTC.

The CDR3 region has the DNA TGTGCCAGCAGGCCACAGGATTATCAGCCCCAGCATTTT. Amino acids: CASRPQDYQPQHF. The chain joins TRBV5-8 to TRBJ1-5, with D perhaps matching TRBD1 (5 bases). V was cut by 5 bases and J by 5 bases, with 11 bases left in between. CDR1 and CDR2 from the germline V gene are SGHTS and YDEGEE. The CDR3 has 13 amino acids.

The chain is built from TRBV19 and TRBJ1-6, with 7 bases matching TRBD1. The CDR3 runs to 14 residues. The V gene's germline CDR1 is LNHDA and CDR2 SQIVND (reference sequence). Trimming took 6 bases from V and 7 from J; bases not matched to a gene: 6. The CDR3: CASRRTTGNSPLHF. CDR3 bases: TGTGCCAGTAGGAGAACGACAGGGAATTCACCCCTCCACTTT.

To note about this clone: The junction departs from the called germline gene at one end, perhaps through a read error. The chain joins TRBV4-3 to TRBJ1-2; 7 nucleotides agree with TRBD1. The CDR3 length is 13 residues. Per germline, CDR1 LGHNA and CDR2 YSLEER. The CDR3 nucleotides are TGCGCCAGCAGCCAAGAGGGACAGTCGACAGTCCTCTTC. Translation gives CASSQEGQSTVLF.

Turning to this clone: The same CDR3 can be traced to other DNA sequences in this sample. V gene TRBV9 combines with J gene TRBJ1-1; 10 nucleotides line up with TRBD1. Germline V lookup: CDR1 SGDLS, CDR2 YYNGEE. The CDR3 length is 14 residues. The trim removed 4 bases at V and 4 bases at J, leaving 4 bases unmatched. This chain's CDR3 is CASSPRTGGTEAFF. The CDR3 nucleotides are TGTGCCAGCAGCCCACGGACAGGGGGCACTGAAGCTTTCTTT.

The chain recombines TRBV2 with TRBJ2-7; D is uncertain. The germline V and J ends were trimmed by 8 bases and 0 bases, with 17 bases remaining between them. Germline assignment: CDR1 SNHLY and CDR2 FYNNEI. This CDR3 contains 15 residues. The CDR3 coding sequence is TGTGCCAGCGCCTCCCTCGGCAGCGACTCCTACGAGCAGTACTTC. Translation gives CASASLGSDSYEQYF.

V is TRBV12-3 or TRBV12-4 and J is TRBJ2-7, with D unresolved. The CDR3 runs 13 residues. V was trimmed by 3 bases and J by 3 bases, leaving 9 bases between them. The CDR3 protein is CASSFGTNYEQYF. The DNA of the CDR3 is TGTGCCAGCAGTTTCGGAACTAACTACGAGCAGTACTTC.

The V and J genes are TRBV5-1 and TRBJ2-2, with TRBD2 matching 9 bases. CDR1 SGHRS and CDR2 YFSETQ come from the germline V gene. The trim removed 6 bases at V and 3 bases at J, leaving 6 bases unmatched. The CDR3 covers 15 residues. The CDR3 protein is CASKVSGSDTGELFF. CDR3 nucleotides: TGCGCCAGCAAAGTTAGCGGGAGTGACACCGGGGAGCTGTTTTTT.

The chain recombines TRBV2 with TRBJ2-7; 9 nucleotides line up with TRBD1. The CDR3 covers 15 residues. The trim removed 1 base at V and 6 bases at J, leaving 7 bases unmatched. The germline gives CDR1 SNHLY, CDR2 FYNNEI. CDR3 DNA sequence: TGTGCCAGCAGTGAAGAATGGGACAGGGTGGGCGAGCAGTACTTC. Amino acids: CASSEEWDRVGEQYF.

The chain has TRBV29-1 and TRBJ1-2, with D possibly TRBD1 on 5 matching bases. Germline V gene data show CDR1 as SQVTM and CDR2 as ANQGSEA. Trimming took 2 bases from V and 10 from J, leaving 14 bases between them. This CDR3 has 12 residues. CDR3 in amino acids: CSVELEGLVYTF. CDR3 nucleotide sequence: TGCAGCGTTGAATTGGAGGGGCTTGTCTACACCTTC.

J is TRBJ2-2 and V is TRBV5-1; 14 bases align to TRBD2. Per the germline V gene, CDR1 is SGHRS and CDR2 is YFSETQ. CDR3 size: 20 residues. V gave up 2 bases and J gave up 4 bases; unmatched junction bases: 13. Written as DNA, the CDR3 is TGCGCCAGCAGCTTCGCCGGGACTAGCGGGAGTTCGTATGGCACCGGGGAGCTGTTTTTT. Residues: CASSFAGTSGSSYGTGELFF.

The chain combines TRBV29-1 with TRBJ1-4; 8 nucleotides line up with TRBD1. In germline, CDR1 is SQVTM, CDR2 ANQGSEA. The CDR3 runs to 15 residues. The V gene end was trimmed by 7 bases and the J gene end by 0 bases; junction bases not matched to a gene: 7. The CDR3 DNA sequence: TGCAGCGCCGTTGGGACAGGAACAACTAATGAAAAACTGTTTTTT. This gives the protein CSAVGTGTTNEKLFF.

The CDR3, as DNA: TGTGCCAGCACCCACAGGGACGGATCCTATAATTCACCCCTCCACTTT. It codes for CASTHRDGSYNSPLHF. The gene calls are TRBV28 and TRBJ1-6; D may be TRBD1 (6 bases). The germline V gene has CDR1 MDHEN and CDR2 SYDVKM. V was trimmed by 7 bases and J by 1 base, leaving 14 bases between them. This CDR3 has 16 residues.